This T cell receptor (beta chain) was obtained from a study of blood T cell repertoires in COVID-19. Overall study context: The origin of the acute and convalescent COVID-19 samples was the United States, Italy and Spain. PBMCs, B-cell-depleted T cells, or T cells were the source of the cDNA or gDNA that made up the material.

The authors' processing: The assay estimated nucleated cells by amplifying reference gene primers. TCRdb keeps only in-frame clones here, not all; method: immunoSEQ multiplex PCR. V and J calls and clone size are given by that table; D and trimming were obtained from the DNA. Of hundreds of thousands of clones listed, 86% are singletons. The CDR3 covers 16 residues. CDR1 and CDR2 (germline): SNHLY, FYNNEI. The trim removed 4 bases at V and 2 bases at J, leaving 10 bases unmatched. This TCR came from a woman aged 25 to 45 who had recovered from COVID-19. This chain connects TRBV2 to TRBJ2-7, with TRBD2 identical over 8 bases. The sample was peripheral blood. The DNA of the CDR3 is TGTGCCAGCAGTGGAGAACGGGCGGGAGGTCCCTACGAGCAGTACTTC. It codes for CASSGERAGGPYEQYF.